This TCR beta chain comes out of a study of human T cells and chemical hapten exposure. Remarks on this clonotype: This may arise from a read error, as a much more abundant clone is one base away.

As to time point: pre-sensitization, week 0. The treatment here: therapeutic diphenylcyclopropenone sensitization with weekly scalp DPC. TCRdb itself ran the RACE reads through MiXCR, one entry per CDR3 protein. This table holds over 300,000 distinct CDR3 sequences, 4% to 6% found once. Germline assignment: CDR1 LGHDT and CDR2 YNNKEL (reference sequence). This CDR3 comprises 17 residues. This sequence was found in a woman between 50 and 59 years old with alopecia areata. Some clones in this sample may be carry-over from other donors' samples. The material sequenced was whole blood, taken in connection with sensitization to the hapten diphenylcyclopropenone (DPC). The J gene is TRBJ2-6, the V gene TRBV3-1; a possible D gene is TRBD1 (5 bases). The CDR3 reads CASSQDPRGSGANVLSF. The CDR3 DNA reads as TGTGCCAGCAGCCAAGACCCTCGAGGCTCTGGGGCCAACGTCCTGTCTTTC.